This T cell receptor beta chain comes out of a study of T cell repertoires in cytomegalovirus infection. The overall study: Public signatures in TCR beta pointed to CMV infection and matching HLA type.

The CDR3 spans 13 residues. Per germline, CDR1 SGHTA and CDR2 FQGNSA. V dropped 5 bases and J dropped 4 bases, with 11 bases sitting between them. This clonotype was seen repeatedly, ten times or more. Its antigen is not known. Study-level findings and limits: Across the ex vivo response, the dominant clonotypes were HLA-C-restricted CMV-specific TCR beta clonotypes.

MiXCR was run by TCRdb on the reads, yielding one entry per CDR3 protein. Among around 310,000 distinct CDR3 sequences, roughly 15% were seen once, and the ten largest hold 12%. The clonotype was recovered from a human donor in good health (CMV status not recorded). Some clones in this sample may be carry-over from other donors' samples. The chain recombines TRBV7-2 with TRBJ1-1, with D tentatively TRBD1 (6 bases). Specimen: PBMCs. CDR3 amino acids: CASSPGASTEAFF. The CDR3 nucleotides read TGTGCCAGCAGCCCAGGGGCGAGCACTGAAGCTTTCTTT.